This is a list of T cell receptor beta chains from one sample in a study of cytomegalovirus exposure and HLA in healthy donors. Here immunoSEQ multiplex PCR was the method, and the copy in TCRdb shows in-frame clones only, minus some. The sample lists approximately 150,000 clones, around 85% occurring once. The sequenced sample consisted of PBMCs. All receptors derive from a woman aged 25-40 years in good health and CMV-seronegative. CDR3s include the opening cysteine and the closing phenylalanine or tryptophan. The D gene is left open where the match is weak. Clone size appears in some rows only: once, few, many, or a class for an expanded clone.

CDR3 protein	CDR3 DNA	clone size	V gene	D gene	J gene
CSSRQGFNQPQHF	TGTTCCTCCCGACAGGGGTTCAATCAGCCCCAGCATTTT	NA	TRBV6-1	TRBD1	TRBJ1-5
CASSLSLSSGGGHTQYF	TGTGCCAGCAGCTTAAGTCTTTCTAGCGGGGGTGGGCATACGCAGTATTTT	few	TRBV7-2	TRBD2	TRBJ2-3
CASSPPTSGGARDEQFF	TGTGCCAGCAGTCCCCCAACTAGCGGGGGGGCGAGAGATGAGCAGTTCTTC	NA	TRBV7-8	TRBD2	TRBJ2-1
CASSFGTHKAFF	TGTGCCAGCAGCTTTGGGACACACAAAGCTTTCTTT	NA	TRBV5-6	NA	TRBJ1-1
CASSSGQGGNQPQHF	TGTGCCAGTAGTAGTGGACAGGGAGGCAATCAGCCCCAGCATTTT	once	TRBV19	TRBD1	TRBJ1-5
CSVEQGALAGGPREQYF	TGCAGCGTTGAACAGGGGGCCCTAGCGGGAGGCCCTCGGGAGCAGTACTTC	NA	TRBV29-1	TRBD2	TRBJ2-7
CASSLPAYSTDTQYF	TGTGCCAGCAGCTTACCAGCGTATAGCACAGATACGCAGTATTTT	few	TRBV5-4	NA	TRBJ2-3
CASSLTIAGGPLEQYF	TGTGCCAGCAGCTTAACGATTGCGGGAGGGCCACTCGAGCAGTACTTC	once	TRBV7-3	TRBD2	TRBJ2-7
CASSRLVGDNEQFF	TGTGCCAGTAGTAGATTAGTAGGGGACAATGAGCAGTTCTTC	NA	TRBV19	NA	TRBJ2-1
CASSSGYGEKLFF	TGTGCCAGTAGTTCAGGGTATGGAGAAAAACTGTTTTTT	few	TRBV19	NA	TRBJ1-4
CASSPRQGRAYEQYF	TGCGCCAGCAGCCCGAGACAGGGACGGGCCTACGAGCAGTACTTC	few	TRBV5-1	TRBD1	TRBJ2-7
CASSQGRGLDTEAFF	TGTGCCAGCAGCCAAGGGAGGGGATTGGACACTGAAGCTTTCTTT	NA	TRBV4-2	NA	TRBJ1-1
CASSPRTGPDYGYTF	TGTGCCAGCAGTCCAAGGACAGGGCCGGACTATGGCTACACCTTC	NA	TRBV27	TRBD1	TRBJ1-2
CASSFGTDYEQYF	TGTGCCAGCAGCTTCGGGACAGATTACGAGCAGTACTTC	few	TRBV7-8	TRBD1	TRBJ2-7
CASTVGTGSALDTQYF	TGTGCCAGCACAGTGGGTACAGGTTCGGCTCTGGATACGCAGTATTTT	few	TRBV5-5	NA	TRBJ2-3
CASSSEDRDGPSNQPQHF	TGTGCCAGCAGCTCAGAGGACAGGGACGGGCCTAGCAATCAGCCCCAGCATTTT	NA	TRBV21-1	NA	TRBJ1-5
CASSMQGATGEHYGYTF	TGTGCCAGTAGTATGCAGGGGGCGACGGGTGAACACTATGGCTACACCTTC	NA	TRBV19	TRBD1	TRBJ1-2
CASSPGGASNQPQHF	TGTGCCAGCAGCCCTGGGGGGGCCAGCAATCAGCCCCAGCATTTT	NA	TRBV7-9	NA	TRBJ1-5
CASRSGDRRTAFF	TGCGCCAGCAGGTCGGGGGACAGGAGGACAGCTTTCTTT	NA	TRBV5-1	TRBD1	TRBJ1-1
CASSALPLSPDTQYF	TGTGCCAGCAGCGCCCTCCCGTTATCCCCAGATACGCAGTATTTT	NA	TRBV9	NA	TRBJ2-3
CASSQRGLTDTQYF	TGTGCCAGCAGTCAACGAGGTCTCACAGATACGCAGTATTTT	NA	TRBV27	NA	TRBJ2-3
CASGGGETQYF	TGTGCCAGCGGGGGAGGGGAGACCCAGTACTTC	NA	TRBV19	TRBD2	TRBJ2-5
CASSARGSSGNTIYF	TGTGCCAGCAGCGCCAGGGGAAGCTCTGGAAACACCATATATTTT	NA	TRBV9	NA	TRBJ1-3
CSVDLYAGGPYEQFF	TGCAGCGTTGACCTCTATGCGGGGGGGCCGTATGAGCAGTTCTTC	NA	TRBV29-1	TRBD2	TRBJ2-1
CASTVTRATGEQYF	TGTGCCAGCACAGTGACCCGTGCTACGGGCGAGCAGTACTTC	once	TRBV2	NA	TRBJ2-7
CASRADFSTDTQYF	TGTGCCAGCAGGGCAGATTTTAGCACAGATACGCAGTATTTT	NA	TRBV6-5	NA	TRBJ2-3
CAWSVRQNQPQHF	TGTGCCTGGAGTGTAAGACAGAATCAGCCCCAGCATTTT	NA	TRBV30	NA	TRBJ1-5
CASSLSTGYGYTF	TGTGCCAGCAGTTTGTCGACAGGATATGGCTACACCTTC	few	TRBV6-6	NA	TRBJ1-2
CASSQDPQGSYNEQFF	TGCGCCAGCAGCCAAGATCCCCAGGGCTCCTACAATGAGCAGTTCTTC	NA	TRBV4-3	NA	TRBJ2-1
CASAYAGTVANEQFF	TGTGCCAGCGCCTATGCCGGGACAGTTGCCAATGAGCAGTTCTTC	NA	TRBV5-4	TRBD1	TRBJ2-1
CASSQVREASYEQYF	TGTGCCAGCAGCCAAGTGCGGGAGGCATCCTACGAGCAGTACTTC	once	TRBV4-2	TRBD2	TRBJ2-7
CASRKSGAWEKLFF	TGTGCCAGCAGGAAGTCAGGGGCGTGGGAAAAACTGTTTTTT	NA	TRBV6-5	NA	TRBJ1-4
CASSLGGMRTGELFF	TGCGCCAGCAGCTTGGGCGGGATGAGGACCGGGGAGCTGTTTTTT	NA	TRBV5-1	NA	TRBJ2-2
CASSPGRVNNEQFF	TGTGCCAGCTCTCCGGGGAGGGTCAACAATGAGCAGTTCTTC	NA	TRBV18	TRBD2	TRBJ2-1
CASRSSGTWDEQFF	TGTGCCAGCCGCTCTAGCGGGACTTGGGATGAGCAGTTCTTC	NA	TRBV7-9	TRBD2	TRBJ2-1
CSVEGRTYEQYF	TGCAGCGTTGAGGGCAGAACCTACGAGCAGTACTTC	once	TRBV29-1	NA	TRBJ2-7
CASLREQSNTGELFF	TGTGCCAGCCTCCGGGAACAGTCCAACACCGGGGAGCTGTTTTTT	few	TRBV2	NA	TRBJ2-2
CAARGPRGTEAFF	TGTGCCGCTCGGGGTCCCCGGGGCACTGAAGCTTTCTTT	once	TRBV28	NA	TRBJ1-1
CASSELRQGQETQYF	TGCGCCAGCAGTGAGTTGAGGCAGGGGCAAGAGACCCAGTACTTC	NA	TRBV10-2	NA	TRBJ2-5
CASSPQGSYEQYF	TGTGCCAGCAGTCCACAGGGGAGCTACGAGCAGTACTTC	NA	TRBV27	TRBD1	TRBJ2-7
CASSLGLAGGNANTGELFF	TGTGCCAGCAGCTTAGGACTAGCGGGAGGCAACGCGAACACCGGGGAGCTGTTTTTT	NA	TRBV7-2	TRBD2	TRBJ2-2
CASSGTSDTGELFF	TGTGCCAGCAGCGGGACTAGCGACACCGGGGAGCTGTTTTTT	NA	TRBV7-9	TRBD2	TRBJ2-2